This passage covers 25 T cell receptor beta chains from one sample sequenced in a study of blood T cell repertoires in COVID-19. The table came from immunoSEQ multiplex PCR; TCRdb's copy has only in-frame clones and leaves some out. The table lists roughly 150,000 clones, 88% of them singletons. The sequencing input was peripheral blood. These receptors came from a man over 45 who had recovered from COVID-19.

This chain uses TRBV9 with TRBJ2-5; a weak D match, TRBD1 (5 bases). Between the trimmed V and J ends, which lost 0 bases and 0 bases, there was a span of 6 bases. Germline-derived CDR1 and CDR2 are SGDLS and YYNGEE. The CDR3 is made up of 14 amino acids. CDR3 in amino acids: CASSVGQYQETQYF. CDR3 DNA sequence: TGTGCCAGCAGCGTAGGACAGTACCAAGAGACCCAGTACTTC.

The chain recombines TRBV14 with TRBJ2-7, with 7 positions matching TRBD1. The V gene end was trimmed by 4 bases and the J gene end by 3 bases; junction bases not matched to a gene: 6. CDR3 length equals 14 residues. CDR1 and CDR2 from the germline V gene are SGHDN and FVKESK. The DNA for the CDR3 is TGTGCCAGCAGCCTATGGGACAGACACTACGAGCAGTACTTC. Its protein is CASSLWDRHYEQYF.

The chain carries TRBV15 and TRBJ1-4, with D perhaps matching TRBD1 (5 bases). This CDR3 region has 15 residues. V lost 6 bases and J 7 bases, leaving 18 bases between the germline ends. The germline CDR1 and CDR2 sequences are LNHNV and YYDKDF (reference sequence). The CDR3 here is CATRGGVGHFEKLFF. CDR3 coding DNA: TGTGCCACCAGGGGGGGGGTAGGACACTTTGAAAAACTGTTTTTT.

The chain carries TRBV12-3 or TRBV12-4 and TRBJ1-2, with D tentatively TRBD1 (6 bases). Trimming pared 4 bases from V and 4 bases from J, leaving 10 bases between. The CDR3 extends over 13 amino acids. The CDR3 DNA is TGTGCCAGCAGTTCCCAGGGGTTCTATGGCTACACCTTC. Its translation is CASSSQGFYGYTF.

The genes are TRBV3-1 (or the pseudogene TRBV3-2) and TRBJ2-2; D might be TRBD2 (5 bases). The V gene lost 1 base and the J gene lost 5 bases, with 11 bases spanning the gap. There are 15 residues in the CDR3. Germline V gene data show CDR1 as LGHDT and CDR2 as YNNKEL (reference sequence). The CDR3: CASSQALLATGELFF. CDR3 nucleotide sequence: TGTGCCAGCAGCCAAGCTCTGCTAGCTACCGGGGAGCTGTTTTTT.

This rearrangement joins TRBV4-2 to TRBJ1-5; no reliable D call. This CDR3 is built from 14 residues. CDR1 and CDR2 (germline): LGHNA, YNFKEQ. Trimming stripped 0 bases from V and 4 bases from J, with 7 bases between. CDR3 sequence reads: CASSQDGGNQPQHF. CDR3 sequence (DNA): TGTGCCAGCAGCCAAGATGGAGGGAATCAGCCCCAGCATTTT.

This clone was seen only once. CDR3 loop: CASSFYPSGPYEQYF. In DNA form, the CDR3 reads TGTGCCAGCAGCTTTTATCCTAGCGGTCCCTACGAGCAGTACTTC. V usage is TRBV7-2 and J usage is TRBJ2-7, with 7 bases identical to TRBD2. After removal of 3 bases from V and 2 bases from J, the junction contained 7 bases not matched to a gene. This CDR3 is built from 15 residues. Germline CDR1 and CDR2: SGHTA and FQGNSA.

The chain combines TRBV5-5 with TRBJ2-7, with TRBD1 matching 10 bases. CDR3 length: 17 amino acids. V shed 4 bases and J 0 bases; nucleotides not matched to a gene: 10. The germline CDR1 and CDR2 sequences are SGHKS and YYEKEE (reference sequence). The CDR3 DNA reads as TGTGCCAGCAGCACCCTGACTGGGACAGGGGTCTCCTACGAGCAGTACTTC. It specifies CASSTLTGTGVSYEQYF.

This clone was observed many times. The chain links TRBV11-2 to TRBJ1-1, with unresolved D. Trimming removed 1 base at V and 2 bases at J, with 17 bases between. From germline, CDR1 is SGHAT and CDR2 FQNNGV. The CDR3 runs 17 residues. The CDR3 spells CASSLASFRDTNTEAFF. CDR3 DNA: TGTGCCAGCAGCTTAGCTTCCTTTCGAGACACAAACACTGAAGCTTTCTTT.

J is TRBJ2-3 and V is TRBV5-1, with a weak D call TRBD2 (6 bases). The CDR3 has 16 residues. V was pared by 1 base and J by 4 bases, with 16 bases between. Germline-derived CDR1 and CDR2 are SGHRS and YFSETQ. CDR3 in DNA: TGCGCCAGCAGCTTGACCTGGGACTGGGGGGCAGATACGCAGTATTTT. It translates to CASSLTWDWGADTQYF. The complete variable domain, with remaining parts taken from reference TRBV5-1 and TRBJ2-3, reads KAGVTQTPRYLIKTRGQQVTLSCSPISGHRSVSWYQQTPGQGLQFLFEYFSETQRNKGNFPGRFSGRQFSNSRSEMNVSTLELGDSALYLCASSLTWDWGADTQYFGPGTRLTVL.

The sample holds one count of this clone. The V call is TRBV6-5, the J call TRBJ1-1; the D gene is possibly TRBD1 (5 bases). The CDR3 is made up of 15 amino acids. Trimming stripped 0 bases from V and 1 base from J, with 9 bases between. Germline CDR1 MNHEY, CDR2 SVGAGI. CDR3 sequence (DNA): TGTGCCAGCAGTTACTCGGCAGGGCCGAACACTGAAGCTTTCTTT. Encoded protein: CASSYSAGPNTEAFF.

This chain connects TRBV30 to TRBJ2-5; TRBD1 is a possible D gene (6 bases). The CDR3 consists of 15 residues. Germline CDR1 is GTSNPN and CDR2 is SVGIG (reference sequence). V shed 2 bases and J shed 1 base, with 14 bases lying between them. CDR3 loop: CAWSKGETTQETQYF. CDR3 in DNA: TGTGCCTGGAGTAAGGGGGAGACAACCCAAGAGACCCAGTACTTC.

The rearrangement links TRBV6-2 or TRBV6-3 to TRBJ1-1; no reliable D call. The length of the CDR3 is 13 residues. Per germline, CDR1 MNHEY and CDR2 SVGEGT. Trimming removed 2 bases at V and 1 base at J, with 5 bases between. CDR3 residues: CASSYNKNTEAFF. CDR3 coding DNA: TGTGCCAGCAGTTACAATAAGAACACTGAAGCTTTCTTT.

The chain recombines TRBV15 with TRBJ1-5; 8 bases match TRBD1. Unmatched junction bases numbered 6, after V lost 3 bases and J lost 5 bases. There are 15 residues in the CDR3. The germline V gene has CDR1 LNHNV and CDR2 YYDKDF (reference sequence). The CDR3 protein is CATSRDDRGHQPQHF. Written as DNA, the CDR3 is TGTGCCACCAGCAGGGATGACAGGGGTCATCAGCCCCAGCATTTT.

This clone was observed a single time. V and J are TRBV7-3 and TRBJ2-5; D remains unclear. This CDR3 contains 14 residues. Germline CDR1 SGHTA, CDR2 FQGTGA. Deletions cut 2 bases from V and 5 bases from J, with 12 bases between. The CDR3 reads CASSLSPRAETQYF. In DNA, the CDR3 is TGTGCCAGCAGCTTATCCCCCCGCGCTGAGACCCAGTACTTC.

The V gene is TRBV11-2, the J gene TRBJ2-4, with no clear D. The CDR3 has 17 residues. V dropped 2 bases and J dropped 1 base, with 15 bases sitting between them. Germline values: CDR1 SGHAT, CDR2 FQNNGV. The CDR3 spells CASSLFQIPGAKNIQYF. CDR3 nucleotides: TGTGCCAGCAGCTTATTTCAAATCCCCGGGGCCAAAAACATTCAGTACTTC. The entire variable domain, with the rest obtained from reference TRBV11-2 and TRBJ2-4, is as follows: EAGVAQSPRYKIIEKRQSVAFWCNPISGHATLYWYQQILGQGPKLLIQFQNNGVVDDSQLPKDRFSAERLKGVDSTLKIQPAKLEDSAVYLCASSLFQIPGAKNIQYFGAGTRLSVL.

This chain uses TRBV10-3 with TRBJ2-3; the match to TRBD2 covers 11 bases. Germline CDR1 reads ENHRY; CDR2 reads SYGVKD. This CDR3 spans 14 amino acids. J lost 9 bases, V lost 11 bases, and 13 bases had no gene match. The CDR3 DNA reads as TGTGCCGCCGGGACTAGCGGAGGGGAATGGACGCAGTATTTT. Translating it yields CAAGTSGGEWTQYF.

The genes are TRBV27 and TRBJ1-3; 7 nucleotides match TRBD1. Trimming cost V 6 bases and J 4 bases; bases outside gene matches: 9. CDR1 is MNHEY, CDR2 SMNVEV, per germline (reference sequence). The CDR3 covers 15 residues. CDR3: CASRITGAQGNTIYF. CDR3 in DNA: TGTGCCAGCAGGATAACAGGGGCACAAGGAAACACCATATATTTT.

V is TRBV27 and J is TRBJ1-5, with D perhaps TRBD1 (6 bases). Trimming removed 6 bases from V and 2 bases from J, with 14 bases in between. From germline, CDR1 is MNHEY and CDR2 SMNVEV (reference sequence). The CDR3 is 15 amino acids. This chain's CDR3 is CASSLGGVRNQPQHF. The CDR3 DNA reads TGTGCCAGCAGCCTAGGGGGGGTGCGCAATCAGCCCCAGCATTTT.

The chain is built from TRBV20-1 and TRBJ2-3; no clear D gene. This CDR3 has 11 residues. Germline-derived CDR1 and CDR2 are DFQATT and SNEGSKA (reference sequence). CDR3 in DNA: TGCGGGCTACCGATCACAGATACGCAGTATTTT. Translation: CGLPITDTQYF.

This rearrangement joins TRBV7-6 to TRBJ2-1, with 8 bases identical to TRBD1. The junction had 13 bases not matched to a gene; V was cut back by 2 bases and J by 1 base. The germline V gene encodes CDR1 SGHVS and CDR2 FNYEAQ. The CDR3 has 19 amino acids. In nucleotides, the CDR3 is TGTGCCAGCAGCTTAAGATCATGGACAGGGTTCGCTTCCTACAATGAGCAGTTCTTC. It specifies CASSLRSWTGFASYNEQFF.

In this sample, this clone turned up once. The chain joins TRBV6-2 or TRBV6-3 to TRBJ1-2; TRBD1 agrees at 7 bases. Germline V gene lookup returns CDR1 MNHEY and CDR2 SVGEGT. V was pared by 6 bases and J by 4 bases, with 8 bases of the junction left unmatched. This CDR3 contains 14 residues. CDR3 protein: CASSLLGQLYGYTF. The CDR3 region has the DNA TGTGCCAGCAGCCTCTTGGGACAGCTCTATGGCTACACCTTC.

For the CDR3, the DNA is TGTGCCAGCAGTTTCACTAACTATGGCTACACCTTC. Its protein is CASSFTNYGYTF. This rearrangement joins TRBV27 to TRBJ1-2; D unresolved. The V gene lost 3 bases and the J gene lost 0 bases, with 2 bases spanning the gap. The CDR3 runs to 12 residues. Germline assignment: CDR1 MNHEY and CDR2 SMNVEV (reference sequence).

The chain couples TRBV28 to TRBJ2-7; a possible D gene is TRBD2 (7 bases). Trimming pared 6 bases from V and 4 bases from J, leaving 13 bases between. This CDR3 contains 13 residues. CDR1 and CDR2 from the germline V gene are MDHEN and SYDVKM. CDR3: CASRGGPRYEQYF. CDR3 nucleotide sequence: TGTGCCAGCAGGGGGGGGCCCCGATACGAGCAGTACTTC.

The chain joins TRBV6-5 to TRBJ1-2; 9 positions match TRBD1. Per germline, CDR1 MNHEY and CDR2 SVGAGI. There are 13 residues in the CDR3. The V and J ends lost 5 bases and 8 bases, in that order; junction bases with no gene match: 6. The CDR3 DNA sequence: TGTGCCAGCAGTCGGACAGGGGAGAAAGGCTACACCTTC. It codes for CASSRTGEKGYTF.